These 30 T cell receptor beta chains came from one sample sequenced in a study of cytomegalovirus exposure and HLA in healthy donors. This table comes from immunoSEQ multiplex PCR, and its TCRdb copy is limited to in-frame clones, with some not included. The sample includes more than 300,000 clones, roughly 88% of them seen just once. Material for sequencing was PBMCs. These receptors were collected from a young woman in good health and CMV-seronegative.

This chain uses TRBV4-3 with TRBJ2-7; 10 bases agree with TRBD1. The germline CDR1 and CDR2 sequences are LGHNA and YSLEER. This CDR3 region has 14 residues. The junction had 4 bases not matched to a gene; V was cut back by 4 bases and J by 4 bases. DNA for the CDR3: TGCGCCAGCAGCCCCGGGACAGGGGATTACGAGCAGTACTTC. This sequence encodes CASSPGTGDYEQYF.

The chain has TRBV14 and TRBJ2-1; D may be TRBD1 (5 bases). The CDR3 extends over 12 amino acids. CDR1 and CDR2 from the germline V gene are SGHDN and FVKESK. V was trimmed by 5 bases and J by 7 bases, leaving 9 bases between them. CDR3 sequence reads: CASSKRTNEQFF. CDR3 DNA: TGTGCCAGCAGCAAACGGACAAATGAGCAGTTCTTC.

The CDR3 protein is CASSEQGANEQFF. In DNA, the CDR3 is TGTGCCAGCAGTGAACAGGGGGCGAATGAGCAGTTCTTC. This sequence joins TRBV6-1 and TRBJ2-1, with 8 bases fitting TRBD1. The V gene's germline CDR1 is MNHNS and CDR2 SASEGT. This CDR3 has 13 amino acids. V lost 2 bases, J lost 7 bases, and 1 base stayed unmatched.

The rearrangement uses TRBV7-9 and TRBJ1-5; 7 bases are shared with TRBD1. The CDR3 contains 13 residues. With 3 bases clipped from V and 5 bases from J, the junction kept 1 base outside the gene matches. Germline V gene data show CDR1 as SEHNR and CDR2 as FQNEAQ (reference sequence). The DNA for the CDR3 is TGTGCCAGCAGCTTGGGACAGCATCAGCCCCAGCATTTT. This translates into CASSLGQHQPQHF.

The chain uses TRBV2 and TRBJ1-1; D unresolved. The germline V gene has CDR1 SNHLY and CDR2 FYNNEI. The CDR3 runs to 12 residues. As DNA, the CDR3 is TGTGTGGACTCTCTGGACCCCACTGAAGCTTTCTTT. Protein: CVDSLDPTEAFF. The whole variable domain, filled in from reference TRBV2 and TRBJ1-1, reads EPEVTQTPSHQVTQMGQEVILRCVPISNHLYFYWYRQILGQKVEFLVSFYNNEISEKSEIFDDQFSVERPDGSNFTLKIRSTKLEDSAMYFCVDSLDPTEAFFGQGTRLTVV.

The chain recombines TRBV6-5 with TRBJ2-1; 8 bases line up with TRBD2. The CDR3 spans 15 residues. The germline CDR1 and CDR2 sequences are MNHEY and SVGAGI. The junction had 4 bases not matched to a gene; V was cut back by 6 bases and J by 0 bases. The CDR3 nucleotides read TGTGCCAGCAGCCGTAGCGGGAACTCCTACAATGAGCAGTTCTTC. Encoded protein: CASSRSGNSYNEQFF.

The chain combines TRBV6-1 with TRBJ2-3; a possible D gene is TRBD2 (6 bases). This CDR3 region has 14 residues. In germline, CDR1 is MNHNS, CDR2 SASEGT. V lost 6 bases, J lost 1 base, and 11 bases lay in between. The CDR3 protein is CASSPGTGTDTQYF. The CDR3 DNA reads TGTGCCAGCAGCCCCGGGACTGGCACAGATACGCAGTATTTT.

The rearrangement links TRBV25-1 to TRBJ1-3, with no clear D. The CDR3 has 14 residues. The V and J ends lost 6 bases and 0 bases respectively, with 9 bases between them. Germline V gene lookup returns CDR1 MGHDK and CDR2 SYGVNS. This chain's CDR3 is CASSRGDSGNTIYF. CDR3 nucleotide sequence: TGTGCCAGCAGCCGCGGCGACTCTGGAAACACCATATATTTT.

The chain combines TRBV5-6 with TRBJ2-1; 10 bases fit TRBD2. This CDR3 spans 15 amino acids. Germline V gene sequence: CDR1 SGHDT, CDR2 YYEEEE. V lost 4 bases, J lost 8 bases, and 9 bases stayed unmatched. This CDR3 reads CASSPRTSGIYEQFF. CDR3 in DNA: TGTGCCAGCAGCCCAAGGACTAGCGGCATCTATGAGCAGTTCTTC.

J is TRBJ1-4 and V is TRBV2; TRBD1 might be the D (6 bases). The ends were cut back, 8 bases at V and 5 bases at J, with 12 bases in the middle. CDR1 is SNHLY, CDR2 FYNNEI, per germline. The CDR3 covers 13 residues. The CDR3: CASQTGTNEKLFF. The CDR3 DNA sequence: TGTGCCAGCCAAACAGGGACCAATGAAAAACTGTTTTTT.

This chain connects TRBV5-1 to TRBJ2-5; the D gene is possibly TRBD2 (8 bases). V lost 4 bases to trimming and J lost 5 bases, with 15 bases between them. The CDR3 loop spans 14 amino acids. Germline loops: CDR1 SGHRS, CDR2 YFSETQ. CDR3: CASSPGGGKETQYF. CDR3 DNA: TGCGCCAGCAGCCCGGGAGGGGGCAAGGAGACCCAGTACTTC.

The chain combines TRBV28 with TRBJ2-7, with TRBD2 matching over 16 bases. CDR3 size: 18 residues. Germline V gene data show CDR1 as MDHEN and CDR2 as SYDVKM. V lost 8 bases to trimming and J lost 3 bases; unmatched junction nucleotides: 13. Here the CDR3 reads CASGEGTSGREWGYEQYF. For the CDR3, the DNA is TGTGCCAGCGGGGAAGGGACTAGCGGGAGGGAATGGGGCTACGAGCAGTACTTC.

This clone showed up just once. The genes are TRBV27 and TRBJ2-5; D possibly corresponds to TRBD2 (6 bases). Per germline, CDR1 MNHEY and CDR2 SMNVEV (reference sequence). The CDR3 extends over 14 amino acids. V dropped 2 bases and J dropped 2 bases, with 9 bases sitting between them. In DNA form, the CDR3 reads TGTGCCAGCAGTTTAGCGGGGATACAAGAGACCCAGTACTTC. Translating it yields CASSLAGIQETQYF.

This clone was detected once. The J gene is TRBJ2-1, the V gene TRBV15; 7 nucleotides match TRBD1. V trimming: 5 bases; J trimming: 10 bases; junction bases outside the gene matches: 17. The CDR3 sequence is 16 residues long. Germline CDR1 LNHNV, CDR2 YYDKDF (reference sequence). The CDR3 is CATSYLGDSAFREQFF. The CDR3 DNA reads as TGTGCCACCAGCTACCTAGGGGACAGCGCGTTCCGGGAGCAGTTCTTC.

The chain links TRBV4-3 to TRBJ2-1, with D possibly matching TRBD1 (6 bases). Germline lookup yields CDR1 LGHNA and CDR2 YSLEER. There are 16 residues in the CDR3. Trimming stripped 4 bases from V and 0 bases from J, with 13 bases between. As DNA, the CDR3 is TGCGCCAGCAGCCCTAATCAGGGGAGCTCCTACAATGAGCAGTTCTTC. Protein sequence: CASSPNQGSSYNEQFF.

The chain employs TRBV10-3 and TRBJ1-2; 7 nucleotides match TRBD1. This CDR3 has 12 residues. Germline V gene data show CDR1 as ENHRY and CDR2 as SYGVKD. The J segment lost 7 bases and the V segment lost 5 bases, leaving 4 bases of the junction unmatched. CDR3 loop: CAISNDRAGYTF. In nucleotides, the CDR3 is TGTGCCATCAGTAACGACAGGGCTGGCTACACCTTC.

The rearrangement uses TRBV6-1 and TRBJ2-3; 12 nucleotides line up with TRBD2. Germline loops: CDR1 MNHNS, CDR2 SASEGT. The CDR3 has 16 amino acids. J lost 8 bases, V lost 2 bases, and 8 bases had no gene match. The CDR3 loop reads CASSELTSGRSGTQYF. The DNA for the CDR3 is TGTGCCAGCAGTGAACTGACTAGCGGGAGATCGGGTACGCAGTATTTT.

This clone has a single count. This same CDR3 is encoded by further DNA sequences in the sample. This chain links TRBV19 with TRBJ2-5, with 8 bases identical to TRBD1. Per the germline V gene, CDR1 is LNHDA and CDR2 is SQIVND (reference sequence). Trimming removed 6 bases from V and 2 bases from J; junction bases left unmatched: 2. This CDR3 region has 13 residues. The CDR3 DNA is TGTGCCAGTAGCACAGGGGGTCAAGAGACCCAGTACTTC. Protein: CASSTGGQETQYF.

This chain joins TRBV2 and TRBJ2-7, with a weak D call TRBD1 (6 bases). In germline, CDR1 is SNHLY, CDR2 FYNNEI. V gave up 7 bases and J gave up 2 bases, with 15 bases separating them. The CDR3 length is 14 residues. The CDR3 loop reads CASTKGQGPYEQYF. CDR3 DNA sequence: TGTGCCAGCACCAAGGGGCAGGGGCCCTACGAGCAGTACTTC. The variable domain in full, completed from reference TRBV2 and TRBJ2-7, reads EPEVTQTPSHQVTQMGQEVILRCVPISNHLYFYWYRQILGQKVEFLVSFYNNEISEKSEIFDDQFSVERPDGSNFTLKIRSTKLEDSAMYFCASTKGQGPYEQYFGPGTRLTVT.

The table lists this clone with a count of one. The chain couples TRBV27 to TRBJ1-2, with TRBD1 as a possible D gene (6 bases). The ends were cut back, 4 bases at V and 4 bases at J, with 10 bases in the middle. The germline V gene has CDR1 MNHEY and CDR2 SMNVEV (reference sequence). This CDR3 is built from 13 residues. CDR3 residues: CASSSGVFYGYTF. The CDR3 DNA sequence: TGTGCCAGCAGTTCAGGGGTTTTCTATGGCTACACCTTC.

The chain uses TRBV5-5 and TRBJ1-4; TRBD1 aligns across 7 bases. Per the germline V gene, CDR1 is SGHKS and CDR2 is YYEKEE (reference sequence). This CDR3 has 16 residues. Unmatched junction bases numbered 5, after V lost 0 bases and J lost 3 bases. The CDR3 here is CASSLERGRANEKLFF. DNA for the CDR3: TGTGCCAGCAGCTTGGAGAGGGGGCGAGCTAATGAAAAACTGTTTTTT. The variable domain in full, completed from reference TRBV5-5 and TRBJ1-4, reads DAGVTQSPTHLIKTRGQQVTLRCSPISGHKSVSWYQQVLGQGPQFIFQYYEKEERGRGNFPDRFSARQFPNYSSELNVNALLLGDSALYLCASSLERGRANEKLFFGSGTQLSVL.

This clone was found once. The rearrangement links TRBV9 to TRBJ2-2; 9 nucleotides line up with TRBD1. Trimming cost V 3 bases and J 6 bases; bases outside gene matches: 9. This CDR3 is built from 16 residues. Germline loops: CDR1 SGDLS, CDR2 YYNGEE. The CDR3 region has the DNA TGTGCCAGCAGCGAGGGGGGACAGGGCTACGCCGGGGAGCTGTTTTTT. It codes for CASSEGGQGYAGELFF.

V is TRBV27 and J is TRBJ1-4; unclear D gene. The CDR3 has 13 residues. Germline CDR1 reads MNHEY; CDR2 reads SMNVEV (reference sequence). Trimming removed 8 bases from V and 4 bases from J, with 11 bases in between. The CDR3, as DNA: TGTGCCAGCTCCATAACCGGTAATGAAAAACTGTTTTTT. Translation gives CASSITGNEKLFF.

J is TRBJ1-2 and V is TRBV6-1; 9 positions match TRBD1. The length of the CDR3 is 13 residues. The V and J ends lost 7 bases and 4 bases, in that order; junction bases with no gene match: 4. Germline CDR1 is MNHNS and CDR2 is SASEGT. For the CDR3, the DNA is TGTGCCAGCACGGAACAGGGGGCCTATGGCTACACCTTC. It encodes CASTEQGAYGYTF.

The chain has TRBV6-1 and TRBJ1-5; 7 bases match TRBD1. J lost 1 base, V lost 8 bases, and 2 bases had no gene match. CDR1 is MNHNS and CDR2 is SASEGT in the germline V gene. This CDR3 is built from 13 residues. This chain's CDR3 is CASWTGSNQPQHF. The CDR3 DNA reads TGTGCCAGCTGGACAGGCAGCAATCAGCCCCAGCATTTT.

The V and J genes are TRBV2 and TRBJ2-7; 8 positions agree with TRBD2. V shed 8 bases, J shed 2 bases, and the junction held 8 bases outside the gene matches. Looked up from germline, CDR1 is SNHLY and CDR2 is FYNNEI. This CDR3 is built from 14 residues. The DNA for the CDR3 is TGTGCCAGCGGGAGACTAGCGCCACCCTACGAGCAGTACTTC. Its translation: CASGRLAPPYEQYF.

The chain employs TRBV6-5 and TRBJ2-2, with TRBD1 as a possible D gene (5 bases). Trimming stripped 0 bases from V and 5 bases from J, with 7 bases between. The CDR3 is made up of 14 amino acids. The germline gives CDR1 MNHEY, CDR2 SVGAGI. CDR3 DNA: TGTGCCAGCAGTTACTCGTACAGGACCGGGGAGCTGTTTTTT. This sequence encodes CASSYSYRTGELFF.

The chain joins TRBV11-2 to TRBJ2-1, with TRBD2 identical over 8 bases. Per the germline V gene, CDR1 is SGHAT and CDR2 is FQNNGV. The CDR3 extends over 14 amino acids. J was trimmed by 7 bases and V by 6 bases; bases with no gene match: 8. The DNA of the CDR3 is TGTGCCAGCAGATCTCTAGCGGGCCTTAATGAGCAGTTCTTC. It encodes CASRSLAGLNEQFF.

The chain recombines TRBV6-1 with TRBJ1-1; the D gene is possibly TRBD1 (5 bases). CDR3 size: 16 residues. With 4 bases removed from V and 6 bases from J, the gap between germline ends came to 21 bases. Germline CDR1 reads MNHNS; CDR2 reads SASEGT. The CDR3 DNA reads TGTGCCAGCAGTGGAGCCGGGGCCTGGGGGGGTGCTGAAGCTTTCTTT. Translation gives CASSGAGAWGGAEAFF.

This clone was counted a single time. This sequence joins TRBV5-1 and TRBJ2-5, with a tentative D call TRBD2 (6 bases). V was clipped by 3 bases and J by 1 base, with 16 bases between them. The germline V gene encodes CDR1 SGHRS and CDR2 YFSETQ. CDR3 length: 16 amino acids. This chain's CDR3 is CASSSPVRDSQETQYF. CDR3 bases: TGCGCCAGCAGCTCCCCGGTGAGGGACTCCCAAGAGACCCAGTACTTC.